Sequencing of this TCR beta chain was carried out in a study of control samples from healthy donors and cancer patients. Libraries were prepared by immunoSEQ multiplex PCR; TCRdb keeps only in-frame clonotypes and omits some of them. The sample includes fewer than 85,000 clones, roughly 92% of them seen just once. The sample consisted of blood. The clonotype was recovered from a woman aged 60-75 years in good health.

CDR3 in amino acids: CASSRRPGLAANTGELFF. The CDR3 DNA is TGTGCCAGCAGCCGGAGACCGGGACTAGCGGCGAACACCGGGGAGCTGTTTTTT. The rearrangement joins TRBV7-2 to TRBJ2-2; TRBD2 matches 11 bases. Germline assignment: CDR1 SGHTA and CDR2 FQGNSA. The CDR3 covers 18 residues. The V gene end was trimmed by 5 bases and the J gene end by 0 bases; junction bases not matched to a gene: 8.